This is a list of T cell receptor beta chains from one sample in a study of somatic mutations in cytotoxic T cells in rheumatoid arthritis. Here immunoSEQ multiplex PCR was the method, and the copy in TCRdb shows in-frame clones only, minus some. There are about 6,700 clones in the sample; around 75% occur only once, and about 40% lies in the top ten. The sample was CD8+ T cells sorted from blood. These receptor sequences come from an older woman in good health. The CDR3 runs from the conserved cysteine through the conserved F or W. A D gene is named only where the DNA matches it firmly. Expanded clones are given a class, and other clones once, few, many or no size at all.

cdr3_nt cdr3_aa clone_size j_call d_call v_call
TGTGCCAGCAGTGCGACTAGCGCCGCCATCACAGATACGCAGTATTTT CASSATSAAITDTQYF . TRBJ2-3 TRBD2 TRBV6-1
TGTGCCAGCAGCTTAGTCGGTAGCGGGACCTACGAGCAGTACTTC CASSLVGSGTYEQYF . TRBJ2-7 TRBD2 TRBV7-9
TGTGCCAGCACCCTCCGGGCAGGGGACCACGAGCAGTACTTC CASTLRAGDHEQYF . TRBJ2-7 . TRBV27
TGTGCTAGTGGTTTGCCTTGGACAACGTATAGCAATCAGCCCCAGCATTTT CASGLPWTTYSNQPQHF . TRBJ1-5 . TRBV12-5
TGTGCCAGCAGCCCGGGACAGAGAGGTAATCAGCCCCAGCATTTT CASSPGQRGNQPQHF few TRBJ1-5 TRBD1 TRBV5-5
TGTGCCAGCAGCTGGGACAGCTATCAGCCCCAGCATTTT CASSWDSYQPQHF . TRBJ1-5 TRBD1 TRBV7-2
TGTGCCTGGGAAACTAGCGACTCCTACAATGAGCAGTTCTTC CAWETSDSYNEQFF . TRBJ2-1 TRBD2 TRBV30
TGCGCCAGCAGCCAACACCCCGAAGGGGGCTCGGATTACGACGAGCAGTACTTC CASSQHPEGGSDYDEQYF . TRBJ2-7 TRBD1 TRBV4-3
TGCGCCAGCAGCTTGGGCAGGGGGCAGAACAATGAGCAGTTCTTC CASSLGRGQNNEQFF once TRBJ2-1 TRBD1 TRBV5-1
TGTGCCAGCAGCTTACCTAGCGGGAATGGAGATACGCAGTATTTT CASSLPSGNGDTQYF . TRBJ2-3 TRBD2 TRBV11-1
TGTGCCAGCTCACCGAATCCGACAGGGGGGCTGTTGGGAAATCAGCCCCAGCATTTT CASSPNPTGGLLGNQPQHF . TRBJ1-5 TRBD1 TRBV18
TGTGCCAGCAGTTACCAGGGGGGAGCGCACTATGGCTACACCTTC CASSYQGGAHYGYTF . TRBJ1-2 TRBD1 TRBV6-5
TGTGCCATCAGTTGGGCAGAGACAGCGAACACCGGGGAGCTGTTTTTT CAISWAETANTGELFF . TRBJ2-2 . TRBV10-3
TGTGCCAGCAGCTTATTTGCAGCGGGAGTATTAGAGCAGTACTTC CASSLFAAGVLEQYF . TRBJ2-7 TRBD2 TRBV7-2
TGTGCCAGCAGCTTTGACAGGGGTTTCATCTACGAGCAGTACTTC CASSFDRGFIYEQYF . TRBJ2-7 TRBD1 TRBV7-6
TGTGCCAGCAGCTTAGTAGGGACAAGTGTCACAGATACGCAGTATTTT CASSLVGTSVTDTQYF . TRBJ2-3 . TRBV7-2
TGTGCCATCAGTTCCATCGACAGGGGAATAAACTACGAGCAGTACTTC CAISSIDRGINYEQYF few TRBJ2-7 TRBD1 TRBV10-3
TGTGCCAGCAGCTTAACAGGGGGATATGAAGCTTTCTTT CASSLTGGYEAFF once TRBJ1-1 TRBD1 TRBV27
TGCAGCGTTGGGACAGGGAGGGCCGGGGAGCTGTTTTTT CSVGTGRAGELFF . TRBJ2-2 . TRBV29-1
TGTGCCAGCAGAAATGACAGGGGGCTCCGTAACTATGGCTACACCTTC CASRNDRGLRNYGYTF . TRBJ1-2 TRBD1 TRBV5-8
TGTGCCAGCTCACCGGAGGTTCGCGATTCGAACACCATATATTTT CASSPEVRDSNTIYF . TRBJ1-3 . TRBV18
TGTGCCAGCAGTTTCGGGTGGGACGGACTAGCGGGAGACGATGAGCAGTTCTTC CASSFGWDGLAGDDEQFF . TRBJ2-1 TRBD2 TRBV28
TGTGCCAGCAGCTTGGGACTAGCGGGGCTGAACACCGGGGAGCTGTTTTTT CASSLGLAGLNTGELFF few TRBJ2-2 TRBD2 TRBV5-6
TGTGCCAGCAGCTTGGGCGGGGATTTTTTTGAGCAGTTCTTC CASSLGGDFFEQFF . TRBJ2-1 . TRBV5-6
TGTGCCAGCAGTTACGCCACTGGTTTATACGAGCAGTACTTC CASSYATGLYEQYF . TRBJ2-7 . TRBV6-5
TGTGCCAGCAGCCGACGGGGAGGGGACAACTATGGCTACACCTTC CASSRRGGDNYGYTF . TRBJ1-2 . TRBV7-9
TGTGCCAGCAGTTCTCTGGAGGGACTAGCGGGGGGGGCCTACAATGAGCAGTTCTTC CASSSLEGLAGGAYNEQFF . TRBJ2-1 TRBD2 TRBV7-9
TGTGCCAGCAGCCCCCAACTAGGGCCTTCCTACGAGCAGTACTTC CASSPQLGPSYEQYF once TRBJ2-7 . TRBV11-3